The present T cell receptor (beta chain) was sequenced within a study of blood T cell repertoires in COVID-19. Study-level information: The study drew acute and convalescent COVID-19 samples from the United States, Italy and Spain.

Clones were read by immunoSEQ multiplex PCR, and TCRdb kept only the in-frame ones, dropping some. The profile covers hundreds of thousands of clones, with about 86% appearing a single time and 3% to 4% taken by the ten largest. V was pared by 5 bases and J by 8 bases, with 5 bases of the junction left unmatched. The CDR3 is 13 residues long. Study members were between roughly 18 and 89 years old and lived in some 26 US regions. This chain links TRBV12-3 or TRBV12-4 with TRBJ2-7; 11 bases fit TRBD2. Sequencing was carried out using PBMCs or T cells enriched from blood (not recorded which). The clonotype originates from a woman aged 35 to 49 with acute COVID-19. The CDR3 is CASSAGTSGKQYF. CDR3 in DNA: TGTGCCAGCAGTGCCGGGACTAGCGGCAAGCAGTACTTC.